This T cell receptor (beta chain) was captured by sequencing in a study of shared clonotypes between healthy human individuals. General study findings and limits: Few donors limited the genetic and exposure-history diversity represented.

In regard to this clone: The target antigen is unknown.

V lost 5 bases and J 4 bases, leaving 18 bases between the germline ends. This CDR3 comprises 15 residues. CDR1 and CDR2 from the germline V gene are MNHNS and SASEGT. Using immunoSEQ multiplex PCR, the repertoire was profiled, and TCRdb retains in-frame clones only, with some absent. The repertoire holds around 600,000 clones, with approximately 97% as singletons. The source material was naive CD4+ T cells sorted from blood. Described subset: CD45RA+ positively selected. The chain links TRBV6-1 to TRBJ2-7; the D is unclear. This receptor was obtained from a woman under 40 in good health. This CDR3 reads CASSLILARSYEQYF. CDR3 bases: TGTGCCAGCAGTCTTATCCTGGCGCGGAGTTACGAGCAGTACTTC.